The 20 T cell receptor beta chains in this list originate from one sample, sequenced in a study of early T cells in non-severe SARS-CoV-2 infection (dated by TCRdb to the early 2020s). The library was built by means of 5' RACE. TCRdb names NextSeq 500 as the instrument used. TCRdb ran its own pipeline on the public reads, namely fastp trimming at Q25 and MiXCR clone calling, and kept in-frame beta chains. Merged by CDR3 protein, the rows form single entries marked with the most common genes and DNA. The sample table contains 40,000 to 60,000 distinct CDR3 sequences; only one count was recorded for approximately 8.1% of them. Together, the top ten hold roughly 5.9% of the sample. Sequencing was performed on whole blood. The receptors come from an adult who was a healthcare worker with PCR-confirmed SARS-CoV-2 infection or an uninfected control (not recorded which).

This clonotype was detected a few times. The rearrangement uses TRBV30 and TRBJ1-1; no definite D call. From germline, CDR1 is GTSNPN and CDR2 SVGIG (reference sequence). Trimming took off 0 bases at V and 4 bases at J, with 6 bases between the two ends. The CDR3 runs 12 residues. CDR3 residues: CAWSVSSTEAFF. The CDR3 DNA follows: TGTGCCTGGAGTGTAAGTAGCACTGAAGCTTTCTTT.

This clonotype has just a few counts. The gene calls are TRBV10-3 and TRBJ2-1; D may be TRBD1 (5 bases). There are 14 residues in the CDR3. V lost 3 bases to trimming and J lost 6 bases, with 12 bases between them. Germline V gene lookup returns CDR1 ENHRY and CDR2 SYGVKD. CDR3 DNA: TGTGCCATCAGTGACAGGGTGAACGGCAATGAGCAGTTCTTC. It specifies CAISDRVNGNEQFF.

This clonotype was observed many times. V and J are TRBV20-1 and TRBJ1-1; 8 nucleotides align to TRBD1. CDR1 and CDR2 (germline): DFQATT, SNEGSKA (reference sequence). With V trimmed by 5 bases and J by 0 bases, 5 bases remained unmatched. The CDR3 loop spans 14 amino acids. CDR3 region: CSAYTGGMNTEAFF. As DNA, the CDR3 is TGCAGTGCTTATACAGGGGGAATGAACACTGAAGCTTTCTTT.

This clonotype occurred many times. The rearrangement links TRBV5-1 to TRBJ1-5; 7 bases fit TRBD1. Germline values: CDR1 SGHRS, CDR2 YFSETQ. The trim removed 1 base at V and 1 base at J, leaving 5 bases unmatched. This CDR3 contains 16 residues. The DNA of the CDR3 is TGCGCCAGCAGCTTGAGAGGGGGCAGGAGCAATCAGCCCCAGCATTTT. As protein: CASSLRGGRSNQPQHF.

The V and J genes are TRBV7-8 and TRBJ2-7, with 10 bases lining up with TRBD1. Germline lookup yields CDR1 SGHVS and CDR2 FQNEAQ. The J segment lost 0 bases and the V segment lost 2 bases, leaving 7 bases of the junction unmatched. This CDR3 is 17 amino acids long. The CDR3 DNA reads TGTGCCAGCAGCTTAATGACAGGGGGCTCTAGCTCCTACGAGCAGTACTTC. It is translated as CASSLMTGGSSSYEQYF.

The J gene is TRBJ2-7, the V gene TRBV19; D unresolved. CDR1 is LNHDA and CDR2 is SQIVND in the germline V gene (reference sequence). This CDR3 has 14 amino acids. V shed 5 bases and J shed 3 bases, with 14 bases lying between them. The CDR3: CASSQASPYYEQYF. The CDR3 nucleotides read TGTGCCAGTAGTCAAGCCAGCCCTTACTACGAGCAGTACTTC.

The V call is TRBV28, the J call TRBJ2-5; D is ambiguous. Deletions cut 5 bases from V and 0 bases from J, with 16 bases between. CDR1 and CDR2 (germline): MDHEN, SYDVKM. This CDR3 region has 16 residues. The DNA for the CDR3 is TGTGCCAGCAGTCCCCTCGGACGCGAAAACCAAGAGACCCAGTACTTC. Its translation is CASSPLGRENQETQYF.

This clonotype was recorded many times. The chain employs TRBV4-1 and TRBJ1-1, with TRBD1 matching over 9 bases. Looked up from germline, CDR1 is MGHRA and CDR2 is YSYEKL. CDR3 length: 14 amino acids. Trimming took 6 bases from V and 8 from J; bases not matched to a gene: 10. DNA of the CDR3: TGCGCCAGCAGTCCCGGGACAGGGTTTGGCGAAGCTTTCTTT. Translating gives CASSPGTGFGEAFF.

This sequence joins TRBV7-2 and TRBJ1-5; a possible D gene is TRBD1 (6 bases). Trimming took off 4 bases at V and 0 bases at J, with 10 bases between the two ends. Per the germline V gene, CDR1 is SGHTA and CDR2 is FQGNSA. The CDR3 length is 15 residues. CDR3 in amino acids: CASSSDRYSNQPQHF. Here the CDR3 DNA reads TGTGCCAGCAGCTCCGACAGGTATAGCAATCAGCCCCAGCATTTT.

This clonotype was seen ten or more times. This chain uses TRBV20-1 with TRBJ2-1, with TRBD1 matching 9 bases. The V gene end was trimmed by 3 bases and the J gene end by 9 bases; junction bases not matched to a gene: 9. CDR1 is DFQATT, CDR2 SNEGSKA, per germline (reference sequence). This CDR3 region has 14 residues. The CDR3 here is CSASTGGYRGEQFF. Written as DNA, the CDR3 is TGCAGTGCTAGTACAGGGGGCTATAGGGGTGAGCAGTTCTTC.

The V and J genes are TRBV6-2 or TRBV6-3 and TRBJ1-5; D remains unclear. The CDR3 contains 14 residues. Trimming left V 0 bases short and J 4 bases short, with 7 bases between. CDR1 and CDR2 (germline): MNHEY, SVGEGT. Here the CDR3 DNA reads TGTGCCAGCAGTTACTCCACCGTTAATCAGCCCCAGCATTTT. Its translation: CASSYSTVNQPQHF.

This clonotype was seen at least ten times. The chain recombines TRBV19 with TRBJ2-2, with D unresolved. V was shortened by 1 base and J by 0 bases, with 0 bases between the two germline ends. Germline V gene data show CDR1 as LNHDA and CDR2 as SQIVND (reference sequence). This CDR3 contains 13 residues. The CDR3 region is CASSIANTGELFF. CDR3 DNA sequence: TGTGCCAGTAGTATAGCGAACACCGGGGAGCTGTTTTTT.

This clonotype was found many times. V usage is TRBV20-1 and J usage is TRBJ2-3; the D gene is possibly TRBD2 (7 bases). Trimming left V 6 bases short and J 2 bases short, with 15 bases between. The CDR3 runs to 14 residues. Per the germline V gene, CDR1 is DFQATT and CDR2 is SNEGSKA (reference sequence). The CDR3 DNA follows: TGCAGTGCCGCGGGGGCTTCGTACACAGATACGCAGTATTTT. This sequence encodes CSAAGASYTDTQYF.

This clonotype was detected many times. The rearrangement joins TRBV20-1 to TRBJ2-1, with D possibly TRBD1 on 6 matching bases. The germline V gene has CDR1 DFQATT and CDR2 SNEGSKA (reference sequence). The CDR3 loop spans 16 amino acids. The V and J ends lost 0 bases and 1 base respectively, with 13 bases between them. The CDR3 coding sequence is TGCAGTGCTAGAGATGGAACAGGGTCATCCTACAATGAGCAGTTCTTC. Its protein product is CSARDGTGSSYNEQFF.

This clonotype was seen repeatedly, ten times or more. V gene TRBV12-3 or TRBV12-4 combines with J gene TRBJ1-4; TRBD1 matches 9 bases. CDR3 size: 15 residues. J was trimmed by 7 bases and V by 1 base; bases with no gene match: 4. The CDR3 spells CASSLGGQGREKLFF. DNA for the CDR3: TGTGCCAGCAGTTTAGGGGGACAGGGCCGTGAAAAACTGTTTTTT.

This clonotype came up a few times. CDR3 bases: TGTGCCAGCAGTTTAGGGGTAGCTGGGGCCAACGTCCTGACTTTC. Protein sequence: CASSLGVAGANVLTF. The gene calls are TRBV27 and TRBJ2-6; D remains ambiguous. V lost 2 bases, J lost 2 bases, and 7 bases lay in between. CDR1 and CDR2 from the germline V gene are MNHEY and SMNVEV (reference sequence). This CDR3 is built from 15 residues.

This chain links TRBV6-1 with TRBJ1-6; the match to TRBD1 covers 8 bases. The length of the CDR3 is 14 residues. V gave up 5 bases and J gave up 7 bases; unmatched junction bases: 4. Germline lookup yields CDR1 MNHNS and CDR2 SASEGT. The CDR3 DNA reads TGTGCCAGCAGTCAACGGGACAGGAATTCACCCCTCCACTTT. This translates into CASSQRDRNSPLHF.

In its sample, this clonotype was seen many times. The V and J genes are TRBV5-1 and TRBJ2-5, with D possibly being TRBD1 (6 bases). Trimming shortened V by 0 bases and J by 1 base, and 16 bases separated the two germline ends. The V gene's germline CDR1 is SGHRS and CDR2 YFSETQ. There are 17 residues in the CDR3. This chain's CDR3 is CASSLDSDRTVQETQYF. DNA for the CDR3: TGCGCCAGCAGCTTGGACTCCGACAGGACCGTCCAAGAGACCCAGTACTTC.

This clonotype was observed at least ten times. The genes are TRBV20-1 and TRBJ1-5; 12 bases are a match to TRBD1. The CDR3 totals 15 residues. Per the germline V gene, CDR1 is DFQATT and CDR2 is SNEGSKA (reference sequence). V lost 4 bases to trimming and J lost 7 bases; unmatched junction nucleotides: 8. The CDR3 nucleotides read TGCAGTGCTACACCGGGACAGGGGGCGCGACAGCCCCAGCATTTT. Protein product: CSATPGQGARQPQHF.

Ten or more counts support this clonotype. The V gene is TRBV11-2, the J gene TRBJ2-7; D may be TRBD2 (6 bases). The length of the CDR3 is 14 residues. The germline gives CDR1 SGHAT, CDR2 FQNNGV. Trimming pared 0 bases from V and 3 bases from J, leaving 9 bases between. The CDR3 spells CASSLDGGYYEQYF. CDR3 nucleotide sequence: TGTGCCAGCAGCTTAGACGGGGGTTACTACGAGCAGTACTTC. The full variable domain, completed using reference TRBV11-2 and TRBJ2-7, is EAGVAQSPRYKIIEKRQSVAFWCNPISGHATLYWYQQILGQGPKLLIQFQNNGVVDDSQLPKDRFSAERLKGVDSTLKIQPAKLEDSAVYLCASSLDGGYYEQYFGPGTRLTVT.